The present T cell receptor (beta chain) was sequenced within a study of cytomegalovirus exposure and HLA in healthy donors. The PCR employed 60 Vbeta primers together with 13 Jbeta primers. TCRdb keeps only in-frame clones here, not all; method: immunoSEQ multiplex PCR. Of about 80,000 clones listed, over 75% are singletons. The TCR sequence derives from a human donor in good health. Sample: PBMCs.

CDR3 residues: CASTPLGGNTQYF. CDR3 DNA: TGTGCCAGCACCCCCCTAGGAGGAAATACGCAGTATTTT. The chain employs TRBV27 and TRBJ2-3, with a tentative D call TRBD2 (5 bases). The germline V gene encodes CDR1 MNHEY and CDR2 SMNVEV (reference sequence). Trimming took 7 bases from V and 7 from J, leaving 15 bases between them. This CDR3 is built from 13 residues.